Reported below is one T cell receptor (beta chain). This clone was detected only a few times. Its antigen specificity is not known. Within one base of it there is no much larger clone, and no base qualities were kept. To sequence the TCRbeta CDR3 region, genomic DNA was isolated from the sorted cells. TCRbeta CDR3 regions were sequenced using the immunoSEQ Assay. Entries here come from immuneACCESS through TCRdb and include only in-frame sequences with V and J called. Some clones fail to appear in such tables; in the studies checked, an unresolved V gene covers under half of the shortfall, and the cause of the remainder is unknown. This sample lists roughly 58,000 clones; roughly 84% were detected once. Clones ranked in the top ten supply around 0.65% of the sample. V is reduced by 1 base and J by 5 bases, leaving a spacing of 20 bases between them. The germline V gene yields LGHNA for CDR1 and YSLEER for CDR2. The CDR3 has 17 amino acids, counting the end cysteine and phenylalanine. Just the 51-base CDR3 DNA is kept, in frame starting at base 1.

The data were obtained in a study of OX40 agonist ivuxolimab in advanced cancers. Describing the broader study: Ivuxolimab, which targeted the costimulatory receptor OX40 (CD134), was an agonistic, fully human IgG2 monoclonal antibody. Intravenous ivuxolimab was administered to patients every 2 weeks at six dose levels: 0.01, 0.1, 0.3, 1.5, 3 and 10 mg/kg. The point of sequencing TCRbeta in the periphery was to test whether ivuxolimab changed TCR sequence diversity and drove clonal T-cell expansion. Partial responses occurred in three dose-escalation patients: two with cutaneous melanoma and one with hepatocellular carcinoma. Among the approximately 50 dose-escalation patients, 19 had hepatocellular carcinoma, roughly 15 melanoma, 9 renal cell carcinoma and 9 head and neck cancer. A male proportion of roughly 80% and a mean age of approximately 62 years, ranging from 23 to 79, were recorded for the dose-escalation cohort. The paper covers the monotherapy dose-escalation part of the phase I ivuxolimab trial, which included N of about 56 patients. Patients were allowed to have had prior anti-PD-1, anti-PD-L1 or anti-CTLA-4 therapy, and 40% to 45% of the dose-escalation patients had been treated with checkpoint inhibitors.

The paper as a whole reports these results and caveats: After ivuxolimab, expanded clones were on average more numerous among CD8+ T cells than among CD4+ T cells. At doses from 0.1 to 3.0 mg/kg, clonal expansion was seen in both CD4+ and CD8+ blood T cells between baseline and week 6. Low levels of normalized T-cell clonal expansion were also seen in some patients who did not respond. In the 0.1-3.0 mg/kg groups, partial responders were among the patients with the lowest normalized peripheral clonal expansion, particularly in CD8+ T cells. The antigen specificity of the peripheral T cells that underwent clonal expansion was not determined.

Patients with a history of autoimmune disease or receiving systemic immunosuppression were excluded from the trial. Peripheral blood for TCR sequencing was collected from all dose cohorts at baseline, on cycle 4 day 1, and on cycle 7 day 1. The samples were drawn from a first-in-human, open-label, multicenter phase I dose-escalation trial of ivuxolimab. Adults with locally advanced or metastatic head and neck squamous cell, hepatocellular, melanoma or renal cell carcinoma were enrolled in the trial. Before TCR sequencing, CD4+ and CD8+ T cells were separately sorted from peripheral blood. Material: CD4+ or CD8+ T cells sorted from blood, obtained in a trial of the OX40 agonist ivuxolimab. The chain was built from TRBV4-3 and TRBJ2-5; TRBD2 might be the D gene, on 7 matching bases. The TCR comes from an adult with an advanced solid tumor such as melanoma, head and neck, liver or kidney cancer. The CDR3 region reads CASSQAPGGPPGETQYF. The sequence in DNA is TGCGCCAGCAGCCAAGCCCCGGGGGGCCCCCCCGGGGAGACCCAGTACTTC.